These 30 T cell receptor beta chains were sequenced from one sample in a study of cytomegalovirus exposure and HLA in healthy donors. PCR involved 60 Vbeta and 13 Jbeta primers. Produced via immunoSEQ multiplex PCR; TCRdb's table is partial and in-frame only. The repertoire includes some 120,000 clones, 65% to 75% of them detected once, and 6.5% to 8% sits in the top ten. The specimen was PBMCs. All receptors derive from a man aged 35 to 55 in good health and CMV-seropositive.

The chain joins TRBV7-2 to TRBJ2-7, with D possibly matching TRBD1 (6 bases). Germline loops: CDR1 SGHTA, CDR2 FQGNSA. V dropped 5 bases and J dropped 3 bases, with 11 bases sitting between them. The CDR3 covers 13 residues. The CDR3 reads CASSPRDNYEQYF. The DNA for the CDR3 is TGTGCCAGCAGCCCACGGGACAACTACGAGCAGTACTTC.

V gene TRBV5-1 combines with J gene TRBJ2-5; D unresolved. V was trimmed by 0 bases and J by 5 bases, leaving 8 bases between them. Germline CDR1 reads SGHRS; CDR2 reads YFSETQ. The CDR3 sequence is 13 residues long. The CDR3 reads CASSLDLTETQYF. CDR3 DNA: TGCGCCAGCAGCTTGGACCTGACTGAGACCCAGTACTTC.

The V gene is TRBV5-1, the J gene TRBJ1-5, with D tentatively TRBD1 (6 bases). Germline values: CDR1 SGHRS, CDR2 YFSETQ. The length of the CDR3 is 15 residues. Trimming left V 4 bases short and J 1 base short, with 12 bases between. DNA of the CDR3: TGCGCCAGCAGCCTACAGGGATTGAGCAATCAGCCCCAGCATTTT. Protein product: CASSLQGLSNQPQHF.

The chain carries TRBV5-4 and TRBJ2-3; 9 bases agree with TRBD1. With 2 bases clipped from V and 5 bases from J, the junction kept 6 bases outside the gene matches. The V gene's germline CDR1 is SGHNT and CDR2 YYREEE (reference sequence). The CDR3 contains 15 residues. CDR3 in DNA: TGTGCCAGCAGCTTAAGACAGGGGGGTTTAGATACGCAGTATTTT. It translates to CASSLRQGGLDTQYF.

The genes are TRBV6-5 and TRBJ1-2; a weak D match, TRBD1 (6 bases). CDR3 length: 14 amino acids. Per germline, CDR1 MNHEY and CDR2 SVGAGI. Trimming removed 5 bases at V and 5 bases at J, with 15 bases between. The CDR3 region is CASSPSDRTYGYTF. CDR3 DNA sequence: TGTGCCAGCAGTCCCTCTGACAGGACTTATGGCTACACCTTC.

This clone was recorded a few times. The CDR3 DNA sequence: TGTGCCACCAGCAGAGCGGGTACTGGAAACACCATATATTTT. Translated: CATSRAGTGNTIYF. The chain uses TRBV15 and TRBJ1-3; D call uncertain. This CDR3 has 14 amino acids. V lost 1 base to trimming and J lost 2 bases, with 6 bases between them. The germline V gene has CDR1 LNHNV and CDR2 YYDKDF (reference sequence).

This chain joins TRBV5-4 and TRBJ2-1; no clear D gene. The CDR3 is 15 amino acids. Germline V gene sequence: CDR1 SGHNT, CDR2 YYREEE (reference sequence). Between the trimmed V and J ends, which lost 6 bases and 3 bases, there was a span of 16 bases. CDR3: CASIPVPTSYNEQFF. The CDR3 DNA sequence: TGTGCCAGCATACCAGTCCCCACAAGCTACAATGAGCAGTTCTTC.

This clone was detected only a few times. This chain uses TRBV5-6 with TRBJ1-6, with 9 positions matching TRBD1. CDR1 is SGHDT and CDR2 is YYEEEE in the germline V gene. The length of the CDR3 is 15 residues. J gave up 9 bases and V 0 bases, and 4 bases lay outside the gene matches. In DNA, the CDR3 is TGTGCCAGCAGCTTGGTAGGGACAGGGACTTCACCCCTCCACTTT. This gives the protein CASSLVGTGTSPLHF.

This sequence joins TRBV9 and TRBJ2-1; perhaps TRBD1 as D (5 bases). V lost 1 base to trimming and J lost 6 bases, with 5 bases between them. Germline V CDR1 and CDR2: SGDLS, YYNGEE. The length of the CDR3 is 12 residues. DNA for the CDR3: TGTGCCAGCAGCGTACAGGGCAATGAGCAGTTCTTC. Translation gives CASSVQGNEQFF.

The rearrangement uses TRBV10-3 and TRBJ2-3; weak D call: TRBD1 (5 bases). The CDR3 loop spans 14 amino acids. The V end lost 4 bases, the J end lost 6 bases, and 14 bases lay between the germline ends. Germline assignment: CDR1 ENHRY and CDR2 SYGVKD. The CDR3 bases are TGTGCCATCAGTGGGTGGACGGACACGGATACGCAGTATTTT. Its protein product is CAISGWTDTDTQYF.

This sequence joins TRBV29-1 and TRBJ1-1, with 8 bases matching TRBD1. Germline V gene lookup returns CDR1 SQVTM and CDR2 ANQGSEA. This CDR3 is 13 amino acids long. With V trimmed by 8 bases and J by 1 base, 6 bases remained unmatched. CDR3 nucleotides: TGCAGCACACGACAGGGGCGGAACACTGAAGCTTTCTTT. This translates into CSTRQGRNTEAFF.

This clone was picked up one time. This rearrangement joins TRBV6-4 to TRBJ2-1, with D perhaps matching TRBD1 (6 bases). Germline V gene sequence: CDR1 MRHNA, CDR2 SNTAGT. This CDR3 is built from 15 residues. V lost 2 bases to trimming and J lost 5 bases, with 13 bases between them. CDR3 in DNA: TGTGCCAGCAGTGACGGACAGTCCGAAAACAATGAGCAGTTCTTC. As protein: CASSDGQSENNEQFF.

V usage is TRBV11-2 and J usage is TRBJ2-5, with D maybe TRBD1 (6 bases). Per the germline V gene, CDR1 is SGHAT and CDR2 is FQNNGV. V gave up 4 bases and J gave up 4 bases, with 13 bases separating them. The CDR3 consists of 14 residues. CDR3 sequence (DNA): TGTGCCAGCAGCTCCGGGACAACGAGAGAGACCCAGTACTTC. This codes for CASSSGTTRETQYF.

This chain links TRBV10-3 with TRBJ2-7; TRBD1 matches 10 bases. Losses at the gene ends were 8 bases for V and 0 bases for J; bases not matched to a gene: 4. Germline loops: CDR1 ENHRY, CDR2 SYGVKD. The CDR3 is made up of 14 amino acids. The CDR3 here is CAILRDRGSYEQYF. The CDR3 DNA is TGTGCCATCCTCCGGGACAGGGGCTCCTACGAGCAGTACTTC.

The V and J genes are TRBV2 and TRBJ1-6; tentative D call: TRBD1 (5 bases). This CDR3 has 10 amino acids. V lost 9 bases and J lost 10, with 7 bases in between. CDR1 and CDR2 (germline): SNHLY, FYNNEI. CDR3 sequence (DNA): TGTGCCAGGGGGCCCTCACCCCTCCACTTT. Its protein is CARGPSPLHF.

V gene TRBV4-2 combines with J gene TRBJ2-2; 9 bases fit TRBD1. Germline loops: CDR1 LGHNA, CDR2 YNFKEQ. J lost 3 bases, V lost 1 base, and 3 bases had no gene match. This CDR3 comprises 16 residues. The CDR3 coding sequence is TGTGCCAGCAGCCAAGCGACAGGGGGACACACCGGGGAGCTGTTTTTT. Its protein is CASSQATGGHTGELFF.

This clone was counted between two and nine times. The chain has TRBV5-1 and TRBJ2-2; tentatively, D is TRBD1 (6 bases). Trimming took off 4 bases at V and 0 bases at J, with 13 bases between the two ends. This CDR3 has 16 residues. Germline-derived CDR1 and CDR2 are SGHRS and YFSETQ. CDR3 loop: CASSMNRVPNTGELFF. The CDR3 nucleotides are TGCGCCAGCAGCATGAACAGGGTCCCGAACACCGGGGAGCTGTTTTTT.

This chain joins TRBV9 and TRBJ2-5, with D perhaps matching TRBD2 (7 bases). Germline CDR1 is SGDLS and CDR2 is YYNGEE. The CDR3 covers 16 residues. V lost 2 bases to trimming and J lost 5 bases, with 19 bases between them. For the CDR3, the DNA is TGTGCCAGCAGCGTCGGAGGGGGGAGGGGCCGGGAGACCCAGTACTTC. This encodes CASSVGGGRGRETQYF.

This chain joins TRBV27 and TRBJ1-2; TRBD1 is a possible D gene (5 bases). With 3 bases removed from V and 2 bases from J, the gap between germline ends came to 22 bases. The germline gives CDR1 MNHEY, CDR2 SMNVEV (reference sequence). The CDR3 is made up of 18 amino acids. This CDR3 is CASSLVPGGDTLNYGYTF. As DNA, the CDR3 is TGTGCCAGCAGTTTGGTGCCTGGGGGGGATACGCTCAACTATGGCTACACCTTC.

The chain combines TRBV9 with TRBJ2-1; D may be TRBD2 (5 bases). V was clipped by 0 bases and J by 2 bases, with 9 bases between them. The CDR3 spans 15 residues. Germline CDR1 and CDR2: SGDLS and YYNGEE. The CDR3 protein is CASSVAPTTYNEQFF. The CDR3 DNA is TGTGCCAGCAGCGTAGCCCCGACTACCTACAATGAGCAGTTCTTC.

The chain links TRBV6-5 to TRBJ2-5, with D perhaps matching TRBD1 (5 bases). The V end was cut by 3 bases, the J end by 5 bases, with 16 bases between. CDR3 size: 15 residues. Germline CDR1 reads MNHEY; CDR2 reads SVGAGI. CDR3: CASSYNPGPTETQYF. DNA for the CDR3: TGTGCCAGCAGTTATAACCCAGGGCCAACGGAGACCCAGTACTTC.

This clone was counted between two and nine times. This CDR3 is CASSSTGGDSPLHF. The CDR3 DNA sequence: TGCGCCAGCAGCTCCACAGGGGGCGATTCACCCCTCCACTTT. This sequence joins TRBV5-1 and TRBJ1-6; 9 bases agree with TRBD1. CDR3 length: 14 amino acids. CDR1 and CDR2 (germline): SGHRS, YFSETQ. The V gene end was trimmed by 3 bases and the J gene end by 8 bases; junction bases not matched to a gene: 3.

V gene TRBV6-1 combines with J gene TRBJ2-3, with TRBD2 identical over 13 bases. CDR3 size: 14 residues. CDR1 is MNHNS and CDR2 is SASEGT in the germline V gene. Trimming at V came to 10 bases and at J to 3 bases, leaving 4 bases not matched to a gene. CDR3 nucleotides: TGTGCCATTCGGACTAGCGGGAGTACAGATACGCAGTATTTT. Protein sequence: CAIRTSGSTDTQYF.

The sample holds a few counts of this clone. In nucleotides, the CDR3 is TGTGCCAGCACCCGGGGGGGCTCAAGTGGCTACACCTTC. Residues: CASTRGGSSGYTF. The J gene is TRBJ1-2, the V gene TRBV27; D is possibly TRBD1 (6 bases). Germline lookup yields CDR1 MNHEY and CDR2 SMNVEV (reference sequence). This CDR3 has 13 residues. The V end lost 7 bases, the J end lost 7 bases, and 16 bases lay between the germline ends.

This clone was recorded only once. V gene TRBV19 combines with J gene TRBJ1-1; perhaps TRBD1 as D (6 bases). V was pared by 8 bases and J by 0 bases, with 13 bases between. This CDR3 comprises 14 residues. Germline lookup yields CDR1 LNHDA and CDR2 SQIVND (reference sequence). CDR3 coding DNA: TGTGCCAGTTTAAAAAGGGGGATGAACACTGAAGCTTTCTTT. Translation: CASLKRGMNTEAFF.

This sequence joins TRBV28 and TRBJ2-5; 7 bases align to TRBD2. The CDR3 spans 15 residues. The V and J ends lost 6 bases and 2 bases, in that order; junction bases with no gene match: 9. Per germline, CDR1 MDHEN and CDR2 SYDVKM. DNA for the CDR3: TGTGCCAGCAGGATGGGGGGAGGGCCGCAAGAGACCCAGTACTTC. Its protein is CASRMGGGPQETQYF. Based on the CDR3 plus reference TRBV28 and TRBJ2-5, the full variable domain is DVKVTQSSRYLVKRTGEKVFLECVQDMDHENMFWYRQDPGLGLRLIYFSYDVKMKEKGDIPEGYSVSREKKERFSLILESASTNQTSMYLCASRMGGGPQETQYFGPGTRLLVL.

The chain uses TRBV29-1 and TRBJ2-2, with TRBD1 identical over 10 bases. V lost 7 bases, J lost 7 bases, and 6 bases stayed unmatched. CDR1 is SQVTM, CDR2 ANQGSEA, per germline. The CDR3 sequence is 13 residues long. Written as DNA, the CDR3 is TGCAGCGCTGACAGGGGGCAAGGCGGGGAGCTGTTTTTT. It codes for CSADRGQGGELFF.

The chain joins TRBV7-8 to TRBJ2-5; 7 nucleotides match TRBD1. The J call may be mistaken, given a closer DNA end match to TRBJ2-7. CDR3 length: 13 amino acids. The germline gives CDR1 SGHVS, CDR2 FQNEAQ. CDR3 sequence: CASSLGTGDEQYF. The CDR3 DNA sequence: TGTGCCAGCAGCTTAGGCACAGGGGACGAGCAGTACTTC.

This clone was seen only once. CDR3 sequence (DNA): TGTGCCAGCTCACCACGCGTGGCAGGGGATCCCTACAATGAGCAGTTCTTC. Translation: CASSPRVAGDPYNEQFF. J is TRBJ2-1 and V is TRBV18, with D possibly TRBD1 on 6 matching bases. The germline gives CDR1 KGHSH, CDR2 LQKENI. Between the trimmed V and J ends, which lost 1 base and 2 bases, there was a span of 15 bases. The CDR3 covers 17 residues.

This sequence joins TRBV21-1 and TRBJ1-5. TRBV21-1 is labeled a pseudogene. The CDR3 consists of 14 residues. CDR3 nucleotide sequence: TGTGCCAGCAGCAATCGGAAAGACTATCAGCCCCAGCATTTT. Amino acid sequence: CASSNRKDYQPQHF.